The 8 T cell receptor beta chains below were found in one sample sequenced in a study of blood T cell repertoires in COVID-19. Produced via immunoSEQ multiplex PCR; TCRdb's table is partial and in-frame only. The sample has about 110,000 clones, 60% to 80% seen once. Material: peripheral blood. These receptors were obtained from a woman older than 75 with active or convalescent COVID-19.

The rearrangement joins TRBV11-2 to TRBJ2-1, with D tentatively TRBD1 (5 bases). V was clipped by 3 bases and J by 6 bases, with 9 bases between them. CDR1 SGHAT and CDR2 FQNNGV come from the germline V gene. This CDR3 contains 13 residues. The CDR3 protein is CASSFQGTNEQFF. Here the CDR3 DNA reads TGTGCCAGCAGCTTTCAGGGTACCAATGAGCAGTTCTTC.

The chain employs TRBV19 and TRBJ1-5, with unresolved D. V was cut by 3 bases and J by 8 bases, with 17 bases left in between. Germline values: CDR1 LNHDA, CDR2 SQIVND (reference sequence). The CDR3 totals 15 residues. The CDR3 DNA is TGTGCCAGTAGTATGGCCACGGGATATCGGAAGCCCCAGCATTTT. It is translated as CASSMATGYRKPQHF.

V usage is TRBV4-2 and J usage is TRBJ2-1; 10 bases fit TRBD2. Trimming took 6 bases from V and 2 from J; bases not matched to a gene: 13. The CDR3 is made up of 18 amino acids. The V gene's germline CDR1 is LGHNA and CDR2 YNFKEQ. CDR3 protein: CASRAGGQLRAAYNEQFF. As DNA, the CDR3 is TGTGCCAGCAGAGCGGGAGGGCAACTGAGGGCCGCCTACAATGAGCAGTTCTTC.

This chain uses TRBV5-1 with TRBJ2-3, with TRBD2 identical over 16 bases. V trimming: 6 bases; J trimming: 3 bases; junction bases outside the gene matches: 19. Germline CDR1 SGHRS, CDR2 YFSETQ. The CDR3 contains 21 residues. CDR3 DNA: TGCGCCAGCAACTACTATGTCCCGGGACTAGCGGGAGGGCCGATTACAGATACGCAGTATTTT. This codes for CASNYYVPGLAGGPITDTQYF.

This rearrangement joins TRBV5-4 to TRBJ2-1; weak D call: TRBD2 (5 bases). Trimming left V 4 bases short and J 0 bases short, with 14 bases between. Germline V gene lookup returns CDR1 SGHNT and CDR2 YYREEE (reference sequence). This CDR3 spans 16 amino acids. Here the CDR3 DNA reads TGTGCCAGCAGCACTTCTAGCACGAGCTCCTACAATGAGCAGTTCTTC. It encodes CASSTSSTSSYNEQFF.

The chain joins TRBV19 to TRBJ1-6; 9 nucleotides agree with TRBD1. The CDR3 consists of 14 residues. Per germline, CDR1 LNHDA and CDR2 SQIVND (reference sequence). Unmatched junction bases numbered 5, after V lost 5 bases and J lost 9 bases. CDR3 sequence: CASSVTGGSSPLHF. In nucleotides, the CDR3 is TGTGCCAGTAGTGTCACAGGGGGCAGTTCACCCCTCCACTTT.

The CDR3, as DNA: TGTGCCAGCGGGAGCGAAATGCAGTCGGGTACGCAGTATTTT. It translates to CASGSEMQSGTQYF. J is TRBJ2-3 and V is TRBV6-5, with a weak D call TRBD2 (5 bases). In germline, CDR1 is MNHEY, CDR2 SVGAGI. The CDR3 length is 14 residues. The ends were cut back, 8 bases at V and 8 bases at J, with 20 bases in the middle.

For the CDR3, the DNA is TGTGCCAGCAGCCAAGGATCCAGTATGAACACTGAAGCTTTCTTT. Translated: CASSQGSSMNTEAFF. This chain uses TRBV3-1 (or the pseudogene TRBV3-2) with TRBJ1-1; unclear D gene. The CDR3 totals 15 residues. Germline V gene sequence: CDR1 LGHDT, CDR2 YNNKEL (reference sequence). Trimming removed 1 base at V and 0 bases at J, with 9 bases between.